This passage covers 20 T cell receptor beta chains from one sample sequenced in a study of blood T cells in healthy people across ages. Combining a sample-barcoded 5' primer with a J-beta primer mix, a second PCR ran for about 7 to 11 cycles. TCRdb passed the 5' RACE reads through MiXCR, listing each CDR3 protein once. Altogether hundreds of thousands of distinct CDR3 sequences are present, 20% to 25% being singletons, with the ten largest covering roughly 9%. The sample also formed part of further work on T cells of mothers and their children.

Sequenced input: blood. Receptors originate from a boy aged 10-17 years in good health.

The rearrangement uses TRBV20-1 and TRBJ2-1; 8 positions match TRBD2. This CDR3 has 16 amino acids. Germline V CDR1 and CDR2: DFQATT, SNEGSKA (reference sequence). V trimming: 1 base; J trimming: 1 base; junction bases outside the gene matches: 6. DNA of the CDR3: TGCAGTGCTAGAGGCGTAGCGGGACGATCCTACAATGAGCAGTTCTTC. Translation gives CSARGVAGRSYNEQFF.

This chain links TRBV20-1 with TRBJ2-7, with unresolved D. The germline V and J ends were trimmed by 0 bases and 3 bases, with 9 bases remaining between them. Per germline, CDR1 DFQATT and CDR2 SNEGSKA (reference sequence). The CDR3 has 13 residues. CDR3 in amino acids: CSARDDQYYEQYF. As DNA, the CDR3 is TGCAGTGCTAGAGATGACCAGTACTACGAGCAGTACTTC.

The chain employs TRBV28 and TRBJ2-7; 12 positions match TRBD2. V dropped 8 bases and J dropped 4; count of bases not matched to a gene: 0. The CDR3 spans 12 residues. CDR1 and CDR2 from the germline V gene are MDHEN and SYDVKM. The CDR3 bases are TGTGCCAGCGGGACTAGCGGGTACGAGCAGTACTTC. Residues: CASGTSGYEQYF.

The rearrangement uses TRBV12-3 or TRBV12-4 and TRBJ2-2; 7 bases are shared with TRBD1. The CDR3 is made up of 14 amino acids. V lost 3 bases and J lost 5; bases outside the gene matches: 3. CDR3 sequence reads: CASSFSRGTGELFF. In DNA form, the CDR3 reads TGTGCCAGCAGTTTTTCCAGGGGGACCGGGGAGCTGTTTTTT.

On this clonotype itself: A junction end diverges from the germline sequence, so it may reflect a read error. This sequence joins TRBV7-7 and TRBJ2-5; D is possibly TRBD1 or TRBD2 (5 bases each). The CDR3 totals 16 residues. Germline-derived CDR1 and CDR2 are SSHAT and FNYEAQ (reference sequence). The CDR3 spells CASSLARDPIQETQYF. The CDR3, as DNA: TGTGCTAGCAGCTTAGCGAGGGACCCCATCCAAGAGACCCAGTACTTC.

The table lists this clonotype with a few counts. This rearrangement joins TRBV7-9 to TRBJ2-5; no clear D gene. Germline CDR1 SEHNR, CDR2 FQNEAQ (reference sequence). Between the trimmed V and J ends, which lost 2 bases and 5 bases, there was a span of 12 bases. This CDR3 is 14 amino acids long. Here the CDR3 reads CASSLNTGGETQYF. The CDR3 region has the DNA TGTGCCAGCAGCTTAAATACGGGTGGGGAGACCCAGTACTTC.

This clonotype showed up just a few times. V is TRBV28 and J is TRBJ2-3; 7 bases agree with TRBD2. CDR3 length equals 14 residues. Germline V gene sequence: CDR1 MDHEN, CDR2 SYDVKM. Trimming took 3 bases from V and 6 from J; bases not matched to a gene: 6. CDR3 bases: TGTGCCAGCAGTTTGATGATGCGGGGGGATACGCAGTATTTT. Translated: CASSLMMRGDTQYF.

The CDR3 DNA reads TGCAGTGTCTATCTCATGAACACTGAAGCTTTCTTT. Its protein is CSVYLMNTEAFF. The chain combines TRBV29-1 with TRBJ1-1, with D unresolved. CDR1 is SQVTM and CDR2 is ANQGSEA in the germline V gene. There are 12 residues in the CDR3.

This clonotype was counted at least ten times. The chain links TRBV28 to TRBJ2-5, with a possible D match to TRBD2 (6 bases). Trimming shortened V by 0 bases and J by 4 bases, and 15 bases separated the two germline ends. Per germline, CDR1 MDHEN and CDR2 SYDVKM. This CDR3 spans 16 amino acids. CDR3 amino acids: CASSLWGGIGGETQYF. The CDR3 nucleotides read TGTGCCAGCAGTTTATGGGGCGGGATCGGAGGAGAGACCCAGTACTTC.

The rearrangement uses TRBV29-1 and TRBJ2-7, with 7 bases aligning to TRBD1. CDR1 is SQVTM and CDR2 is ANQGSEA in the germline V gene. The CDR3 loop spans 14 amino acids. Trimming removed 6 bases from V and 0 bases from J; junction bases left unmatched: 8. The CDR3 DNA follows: TGCAGCGTGGCCAAGACAGGGAGCTCCTACGAGCAGTACTTC. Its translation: CSVAKTGSSYEQYF.

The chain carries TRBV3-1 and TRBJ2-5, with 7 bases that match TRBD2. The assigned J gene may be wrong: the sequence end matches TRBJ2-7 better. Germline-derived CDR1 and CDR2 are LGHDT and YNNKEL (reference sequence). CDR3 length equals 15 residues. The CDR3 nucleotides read TGTGCCAGCAGCCAATTTGGGCGGGAGAGGTACGAGCAGTACTTC. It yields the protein CASSQFGRERYEQYF.

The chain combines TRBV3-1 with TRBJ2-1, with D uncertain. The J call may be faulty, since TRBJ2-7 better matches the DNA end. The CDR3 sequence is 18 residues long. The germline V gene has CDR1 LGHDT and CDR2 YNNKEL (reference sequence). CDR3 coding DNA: TGTGCCAGCAGCCAAGATGCGTGGAATGTGCAACTATCCTACGAGCAGTACTTC. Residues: CASSQDAWNVQLSYEQYF.

The CDR3 sequence is CASSEAGDGYTF. CDR3 bases: TGTGCCAGCAGTGAAGCGGGGGATGGCTACACCTTC. The V call is TRBV6-1, the J call TRBJ1-2, with D tentatively TRBD1 (5 bases). V was pared by 0 bases and J by 6 bases, with 5 bases between. CDR1 is MNHNS, CDR2 SASEGT, per germline. This CDR3 has 12 amino acids.

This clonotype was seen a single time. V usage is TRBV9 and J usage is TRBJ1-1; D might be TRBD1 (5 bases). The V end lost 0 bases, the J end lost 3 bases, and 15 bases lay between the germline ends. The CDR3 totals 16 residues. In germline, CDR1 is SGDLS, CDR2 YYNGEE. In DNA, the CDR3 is TGTGCCAGCAGCGTAGGGATTTCGGGGGAGTACACTGAAGCTTTCTTT. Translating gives CASSVGISGEYTEAFF. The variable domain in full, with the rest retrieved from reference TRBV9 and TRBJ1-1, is DSGVTQTPKHLITATGQRVTLRCSPRSGDLSVYWYQQSLDQGLQFLIQYYNGEERAKGNILERFSAQQFPDLHSELNLSSLELGDSALYFCASSVGISGEYTEAFFGQGTRLTVV.

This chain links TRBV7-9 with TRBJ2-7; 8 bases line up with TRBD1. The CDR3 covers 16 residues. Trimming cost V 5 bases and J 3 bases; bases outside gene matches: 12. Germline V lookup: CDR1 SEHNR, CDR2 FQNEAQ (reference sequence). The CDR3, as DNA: TGTGCCAGCAGCAGCCACAGGGGGTTGGCCTGCTACGAGCAGTACTTC. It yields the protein CASSSHRGLACYEQYF.

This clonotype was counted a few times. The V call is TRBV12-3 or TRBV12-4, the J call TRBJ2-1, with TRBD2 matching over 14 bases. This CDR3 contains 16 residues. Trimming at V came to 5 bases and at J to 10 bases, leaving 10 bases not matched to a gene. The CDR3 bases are TGTGCCAGCAGTCCCAGGGGACTAGCGGGAGTCAGGGAGCAGTTCTTC. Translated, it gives CASSPRGLAGVREQFF.

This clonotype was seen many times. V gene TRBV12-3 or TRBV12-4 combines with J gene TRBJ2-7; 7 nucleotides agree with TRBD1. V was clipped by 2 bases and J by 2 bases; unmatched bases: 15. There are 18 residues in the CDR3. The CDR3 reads CASSLKGSVGTATYEQYF. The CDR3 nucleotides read TGTGCCAGCAGTTTAAAGGGGTCGGTTGGGACAGCGACCTACGAGCAGTACTTC.

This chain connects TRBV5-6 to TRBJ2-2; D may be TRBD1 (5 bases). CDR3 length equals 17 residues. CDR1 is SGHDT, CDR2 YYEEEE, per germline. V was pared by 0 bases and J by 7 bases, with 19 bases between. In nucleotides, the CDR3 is TGTGCCAGCAGCTTGGTGTCAGGGCCCTTAATAAGCGGGGAGCTGTTTTTT. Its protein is CASSLVSGPLISGELFF.

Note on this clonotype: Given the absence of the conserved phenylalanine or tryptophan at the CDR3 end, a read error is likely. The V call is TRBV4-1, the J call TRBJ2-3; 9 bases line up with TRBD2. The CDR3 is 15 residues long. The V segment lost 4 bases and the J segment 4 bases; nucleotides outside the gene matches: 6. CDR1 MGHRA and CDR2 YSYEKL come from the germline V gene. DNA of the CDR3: TGCGCCAGCAGCCCGGGACTAGCCGTGGCAGATACGCAGTATTTG. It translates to CASSPGLAVADTQYL.

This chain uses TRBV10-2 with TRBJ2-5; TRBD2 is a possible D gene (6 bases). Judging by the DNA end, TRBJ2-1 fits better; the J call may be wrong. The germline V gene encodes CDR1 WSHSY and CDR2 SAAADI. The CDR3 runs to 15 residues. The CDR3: CASSEAAGGLNEQFF. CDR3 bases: TGCGCCAGCAGTGAGGCAGCCGGGGGTTTGAATGAGCAGTTCTTC.